By frequency, the clone carrying this TCR beta chain is medium-sized (0.01 to 0.1%). The antigen is unknown. The data stem from a study of CXCR3-negative and CXCR3-positive naive CD8 T cells. Subsets of CD8+ T cells were each sorted in triplicate at approximately 270,000 cells apiece. Overall study results and limits: CXCR3-positive naive cells had more hydrophobic TRB CDR3s than CXCR3-negative naive cells. Both of the naive subsets showed about the same high diversity, but memory CD8+ cells had much less. Cryopreserved PBMCs had partly decreased CXCR3 expression; fresh PBMCs were used in most assays.

UMI-labeled TRB cDNA libraries were prepared by 5' RACE. TCRdb re-analyzed the 5' RACE reads; it lists each CDR3 protein once, without DNA. The sample has about 5,000 distinct CDR3 sequences. Germline V gene data show CDR1 as MGHRA and CDR2 as YSYEKL. The CDR3 spans 16 residues. The sequencing input was naive CXCR3+ CD8+ T cells from blood. Documented subset: CD45RO-CCR7+CD27+CD95- naive CD8+ T cells expressing CXCR3 (TNR3+). V usage is TRBV4-1 and J usage is TRBJ2-7; TCRdb picks TRBD1, but there is no DNA to check that call. This clonotype originated in a human donor in good health. Some clones in this sample may be carry-over from other donors' samples. The CDR3 loop is CASRQAGTGGTYEQYF.